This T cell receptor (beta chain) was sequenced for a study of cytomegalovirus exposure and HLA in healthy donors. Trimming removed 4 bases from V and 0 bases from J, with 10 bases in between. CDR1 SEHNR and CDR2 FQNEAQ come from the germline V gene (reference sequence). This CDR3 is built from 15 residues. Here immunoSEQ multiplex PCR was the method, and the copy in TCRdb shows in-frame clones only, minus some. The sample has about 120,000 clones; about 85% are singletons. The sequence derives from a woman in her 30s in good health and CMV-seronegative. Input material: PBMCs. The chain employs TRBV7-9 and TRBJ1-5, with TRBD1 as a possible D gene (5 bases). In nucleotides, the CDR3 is TGTGCCAGCAGCTCTATGGACATTAGCAATCAGCCCCAGCATTTT. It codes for CASSSMDISNQPQHF.